This T cell receptor beta chain was retrieved from a study of blood T cell repertoires in COVID-19. About the research overall: Acute-phase and convalescent COVID-19 samples originated in the United States, Italy and Spain. PBMCs, B-cell-depleted T cells, or T cells were the source of the cDNA or gDNA that made up the material.

Germline V gene sequence: CDR1 SGHTA, CDR2 FQGNSA. The germline V and J ends were trimmed by 5 bases and 1 base, with 6 bases remaining between them. This CDR3 is built from 14 residues. Authors' analysis steps: Nucleated cell counts were estimated from reference gene primer amplification. Sequencing used immunoSEQ multiplex PCR; TCRdb keeps in-frame clones, though not all of them. V and J calls and clone size are given by that table; D and trimming were obtained from the DNA. This sample yields 20,000 to 25,000 clones, of which about 86% are seen a single time; approximately 7% belongs to the top ten.

This receptor was identified in a man in his 70s with acute or convalescent COVID-19. What was sequenced was peripheral blood. V gene TRBV7-2 combines with J gene TRBJ1-6; D unclear. The CDR3 DNA reads TGTGCCAGCAGCCCCAGTTCCTATAATTCACCCCTCCACTTT. Protein product: CASSPSSYNSPLHF.